The next 25 T cell receptor beta chains were all read from a single sample in a study of OX40 agonist ivuxolimab in advanced cancers. Method: immunoSEQ multiplex PCR; TCRdb's copy keeps in-frame clones and lacks some. The table includes about 82,000 clones, roughly 86% detected once. The material was CD4+ or CD8+ T cells sorted from blood, obtained in a trial of the OX40 agonist ivuxolimab. The receptors derive from an adult with an advanced solid tumor such as melanoma, head and neck, liver or kidney cancer.

The gene calls are TRBV29-1 and TRBJ2-3, with no clear D. CDR3 length: 14 residues. Deletions cut 7 bases from V and 7 bases from J, with 21 bases between. Germline V gene sequence: CDR1 SQVTM, CDR2 ANQGSEA. CDR3 residues: CSAPSAVGRNTQYF. The DNA of the CDR3 is TGCAGCGCTCCATCGGCTGTGGGTAGGAATACGCAGTATTTT.

This CDR3 is CASSQVSGRVNTEAFF. The CDR3, as DNA: TGCGCCAGCAGCCAAGTCTCCGGCAGGGTGAACACTGAAGCTTTCTTT. The chain carries TRBV4-1 and TRBJ1-1, with D possibly being TRBD1 (5 bases). Germline CDR1 MGHRA, CDR2 YSYEKL. The CDR3 has 16 residues. Trimming left V 1 base short and J 0 bases short, with 12 bases between.

The chain recombines TRBV11-2 with TRBJ1-1, with D possibly matching TRBD1 (6 bases). Trimming removed 2 bases at V and 4 bases at J, with 11 bases between. The V gene's germline CDR1 is SGHAT and CDR2 FQNNGV. The CDR3 totals 14 residues. CDR3 sequence (DNA): TGTGCCAGCAGCTTATCCAGGGGCGGCACTGAAGCTTTCTTT. This codes for CASSLSRGGTEAFF.

CDR3 residues: CASSEGTGGFEQYF. The CDR3 DNA sequence: TGTGCCAGCAGTGAAGGGACAGGGGGTTTCGAGCAGTACTTC. J is TRBJ2-7 and V is TRBV2, with TRBD1 matching over 10 bases. The junction had 3 bases not matched to a gene; V was cut back by 1 base and J by 6 bases. The CDR3 consists of 14 residues. Germline lookup yields CDR1 SNHLY and CDR2 FYNNEI.

This sequence joins TRBV6-6 and TRBJ2-5; D possibly corresponds to TRBD1 (5 bases). Germline CDR1 is MNHNY and CDR2 is SVGAGI (reference sequence). The V end lost 10 bases, the J end lost 4 bases, and 19 bases lay between the germline ends. The CDR3 has 14 amino acids. CDR3 amino acids: CATIRSGTGETQYF. The CDR3 DNA reads TGTGCCACCATCCGTAGTGGTACAGGAGAGACCCAGTACTTC.

The chain has TRBV7-2 and TRBJ1-4; D is undetermined. This CDR3 has 13 residues. V lost 2 bases and J lost 8, with 9 bases in between. In germline, CDR1 is SGHTA, CDR2 FQGNSA. The CDR3 reads CASSLRGGEKLFF. The CDR3 coding sequence is TGTGCCAGCAGCTTACGGGGAGGGGAAAAACTGTTTTTT.

The V call is TRBV5-6, the J call TRBJ2-3; the D is unclear. The CDR3 consists of 12 residues. Germline V gene data show CDR1 as SGHDT and CDR2 as YYEEEE. With 4 bases removed from V and 0 bases from J, the gap between germline ends came to 3 bases. The CDR3 nucleotides read TGTGCCAGCAGCCTTAGCACAGATACGCAGTATTTT. Its protein is CASSLSTDTQYF.

The gene calls are TRBV2 and TRBJ2-2; D is perhaps TRBD1 (5 bases). Germline V gene lookup returns CDR1 SNHLY and CDR2 FYNNEI. V was pared by 7 bases and J by 6 bases, with 18 bases between. The CDR3 sequence is 15 residues long. The DNA of the CDR3 is TGTGCCAGCAACGTAAGGCAGGGCAGCGCCGGGGAGCTGTTTTTT. Its protein is CASNVRQGSAGELFF.

This chain links TRBV27 with TRBJ2-1; D not resolved. The ends were cut back, 0 bases at V and 4 bases at J, with 10 bases in the middle. The CDR3 spans 15 residues. Germline-derived CDR1 and CDR2 are MNHEY and SMNVEV (reference sequence). The CDR3 DNA reads TGTGCCAGCAGTTTATCTGCAGGAGCTTACAATGAGCAGTTCTTC. Translated: CASSLSAGAYNEQFF.

The V call is TRBV11-2, the J call TRBJ2-7; unclear D gene. CDR1 is SGHAT and CDR2 is FQNNGV in the germline V gene. V was clipped by 3 bases and J by 4 bases, with 13 bases between them. This CDR3 contains 14 residues. CDR3 amino acids: CASSLELALYEQYF. The CDR3 nucleotides are TGTGCCAGCAGCTTGGAACTCGCCCTATACGAGCAGTACTTC.

J is TRBJ2-2 and V is TRBV18; no definite D call. The CDR3 runs to 15 residues. V was shortened by 0 bases and J by 2 bases, with 7 bases between the two germline ends. The germline CDR1 and CDR2 sequences are KGHSH and LQKENI. The CDR3: CASSPPLRNTGELFF. The CDR3 DNA follows: TGTGCCAGCTCACCACCGCTCAGAAACACCGGGGAGCTGTTTTTT.

This clone has only one observation. The chain employs TRBV5-6 and TRBJ2-1; D unclear. This CDR3 comprises 13 residues. Germline V gives CDR1 SGHDT, CDR2 YYEEEE. The V and J ends lost 0 bases and 10 bases respectively, with 11 bases between them. CDR3 in amino acids: CASSLGSSREQFF. The DNA of the CDR3 is TGTGCCAGCAGCTTGGGTAGCAGTCGGGAGCAGTTCTTC.

The chain joins TRBV5-6 to TRBJ1-3; D not certain. CDR3 length equals 13 residues. The V and J ends lost 7 bases and 5 bases respectively, with 13 bases between them. From germline, CDR1 is SGHDT and CDR2 YYEEEE. CDR3 region: CASLGRERNTIYF. CDR3 nucleotides: TGTGCCAGCCTAGGACGGGAGAGAAACACCATATATTTT.

The rearrangement uses TRBV27 and TRBJ2-3; D not certain. Trimming took 2 bases from V and 4 from J, leaving 10 bases between them. The germline V gene encodes CDR1 MNHEY and CDR2 SMNVEV (reference sequence). This CDR3 region has 14 residues. In nucleotides, the CDR3 is TGTGCCAGCAGTTTAAGACTGGGATCAGATACGCAGTATTTT. This sequence encodes CASSLRLGSDTQYF.

The V and J genes are TRBV18 and TRBJ2-2; either TRBD1 or TRBD2 may fit D (5 bases each). The V gene lost 7 bases and the J gene lost 4 bases, with 16 bases spanning the gap. Per the germline V gene, CDR1 is KGHSH and CDR2 is LQKENI. The CDR3 is 15 residues long. This CDR3 is CASLASTDITGELFF. CDR3 coding DNA: TGTGCCAGCTTAGCGTCGACAGATATCACCGGGGAGCTGTTTTTT.

The gene calls are TRBV27 and TRBJ1-2; TRBD1 is a possible D gene (5 bases). This CDR3 has 16 amino acids. Deletions cut 2 bases from V and 2 bases from J, with 15 bases between. The germline V gene has CDR1 MNHEY and CDR2 SMNVEV (reference sequence). CDR3 sequence (DNA): TGTGCCAGCAGTTTAAAGGTGGGGGACTCGAACTATGGCTACACCTTC. Protein: CASSLKVGDSNYGYTF.

The rearrangement links TRBV6-5 to TRBJ2-3, with 11 bases fitting TRBD1. J gave up 1 base and V 5 bases, and 2 bases lay outside the gene matches. CDR3 length: 15 amino acids. The V gene's germline CDR1 is MNHEY and CDR2 SVGAGI. The CDR3 DNA is TGTGCCAGCAGTCCGGACAGGGGGCGCACAGATACGCAGTATTTT. Its protein product is CASSPDRGRTDTQYF.

This chain joins TRBV7-2 and TRBJ2-7, with a weak D call TRBD1 (6 bases). The CDR3 is made up of 15 amino acids. CDR1 is SGHTA, CDR2 FQGNSA, per germline. Trimming took off 3 bases at V and 4 bases at J, with 16 bases between the two ends. This chain's CDR3 is CASSFQGSTIYEQYF. The CDR3 bases are TGTGCCAGCAGCTTCCAGGGGAGTACGATTTACGAGCAGTACTTC.

V and J are TRBV29-1 and TRBJ1-5; TRBD1 matches 7 bases. With V trimmed by 4 bases and J by 5 bases, 8 bases remained unmatched. The CDR3 is 14 amino acids. Per germline, CDR1 SQVTM and CDR2 ANQGSEA. This CDR3 reads CSVGGDSHHQPQHF. As DNA, the CDR3 is TGCAGCGTTGGAGGGGACAGCCATCATCAGCCCCAGCATTTT. The full variable domain, with the rest looked up from reference TRBV29-1 and TRBJ1-5, is SAVISQKPSRDICQRGTSLTIQCQVDSQVTMMFWYRQQPGQSLTLIATANQGSEATYESGFVIDKFPISRPNLTFSTLTVSNMSPEDSSIYLCSVGGDSHHQPQHFGDGTRLSIL.

The chain links TRBV5-1 to TRBJ2-1; perhaps TRBD1 as D (5 bases). The germline gives CDR1 SGHRS, CDR2 YFSETQ. This CDR3 spans 13 amino acids. V lost 4 bases and J 9 bases, leaving 14 bases between the germline ends. Written as DNA, the CDR3 is TGCGCCAGCAGCCCTTGGCAGGGCAGTGAGCAGTTCTTC. Amino acid sequence: CASSPWQGSEQFF.

This chain connects TRBV5-8 to TRBJ1-5, with D unresolved. Germline-derived CDR1 and CDR2 are SGHTS and YDEGEE. The CDR3 length is 14 residues. V was cut by 0 bases and J by 2 bases, with 6 bases left in between. CDR3 nucleotides: TGTGCCAGCAGCTTGGCTAGGGGCAATCAGCCCCAGCATTTT. This encodes CASSLARGNQPQHF.

The genes are TRBV6-1 and TRBJ2-7; D is possibly TRBD2 (6 bases). Trimming took off 8 bases at V and 2 bases at J, with 13 bases between the two ends. The germline V gene encodes CDR1 MNHNS and CDR2 SASEGT. The CDR3 extends over 13 amino acids. This chain's CDR3 is CASGGTPTYEQYF. The CDR3 DNA sequence: TGTGCCAGCGGGGGGACGCCTACCTACGAGCAGTACTTC.

The rearrangement links TRBV5-4 to TRBJ1-1; weak D call: TRBD1 (6 bases). V lost 4 bases and J 5 bases, leaving 21 bases between the germline ends. The CDR3 loop spans 16 amino acids. Germline V gene data show CDR1 as SGHNT and CDR2 as YYREEE (reference sequence). This chain's CDR3 is CASSPGGRSGRTEAFF. CDR3 DNA sequence: TGTGCCAGCAGCCCTGGGGGCAGGTCCGGGAGGACTGAAGCTTTCTTT.

V and J are TRBV6-5 and TRBJ2-2, with D possibly being TRBD1 (5 bases). The CDR3 spans 14 residues. V gave up 5 bases and J gave up 2 bases, with 9 bases separating them. Per the germline V gene, CDR1 is MNHEY and CDR2 is SVGAGI. CDR3 sequence (DNA): TGTGCCAGCAGTAAGACAGCCAACACCGGGGAGCTGTTTTTT. Translated: CASSKTANTGELFF.

In this sample, this clone turned up once. This chain uses TRBV6-1 with TRBJ2-4, with 8 bases lining up with TRBD1. The CDR3 loop spans 13 amino acids. J gave up 7 bases and V 2 bases, and 1 base lay outside the gene matches. Germline V lookup: CDR1 MNHNS, CDR2 SASEGT. Written as DNA, the CDR3 is TGTGCCAGCAGTGAAAGACAGGGGAACATTCAGTACTTC. Amino acid sequence: CASSERQGNIQYF.